A selection of T cell receptor beta chains follows, all from one sample in a study of blood T cell repertoires in COVID-19. Sequenced by immunoSEQ multiplex PCR; TCRdb stores in-frame clones only, minus some. The table has 150,000 to 200,000 clones, roughly 84% seen once. Sample: peripheral blood. The receptors stem from a human donor with acute or convalescent COVID-19. The donor label of this sample is uncertain. CDR3s include the opening cysteine and the closing phenylalanine or tryptophan. The D gene is left open where the match is weak. Size tells how often a clone was seen (once, few, many) or the class of an expanded clone, and some rows leave it out.

TRBV30	.	.	TRBJ2-7	TGTGCCTGGAGCCCCAGGGGTCTTAACGCCCACGAGCAGTACTTC	CAWSPRGLNAHEQYF
TRBV7-7	TRBD2	.	TRBJ2-5	TGTGCTAGCAGCTTAGGGACTACCGCCGGGGAGACCCAGTACTTC	CASSLGTTAGETQYF
TRBV19	.	.	TRBJ1-1	TGTGCCAGTAGGGCCACAGGGATGAACACTGAAGCTTTCTTT	CASRATGMNTEAFF
TRBV5-6	.	.	TRBJ2-3	TGTGCCAGCAACCCCTCCCGCCGGGACAAAGGTACAGATACGCAGTATTTT	CASNPSRRDKGTDTQYF
TRBV11-2	TRBD2	.	TRBJ2-7	TGTGCCAGCAGCGTCCTAGCGGGGGGGCCTTACGAGCAGTACTTC	CASSVLAGGPYEQYF
TRBV6-2/TRBV6-3	.	.	TRBJ1-5	TGTGCCAGCAGTTCACAGGGAAAATACAATCAGCCCCAGCATTTT	CASSSQGKYNQPQHF
TRBV30	.	.	TRBJ2-5	TGTGCCTGGAGTCCATCCGGGACCCAGTACTTC	CAWSPSGTQYF
TRBV6-5	TRBD1	once	TRBJ2-7	TGTGCCAGCGGCCGGGACAGGGGTTACGAGCAGTACTTC	CASGRDRGYEQYF
TRBV7-2	.	.	TRBJ2-1	TGTGCCAGCAGCTTAGTTGAGACTAACAATGAGCAGTTCTTC	CASSLVETNNEQFF
TRBV4-1	TRBD1	.	TRBJ1-3	TGCGCCAGCAGCCAGGCTCCGACAGGGGTATCGTTGGGAAACACCATATATTTT	CASSQAPTGVSLGNTIYF